This passage covers 3 T cell receptor beta chains from one sample sequenced in a study of pediatric ulcerative colitis (dated by TCRdb to between 2017 and 2020). During colonoscopy, one to two pinch biopsies were obtained from the rectum for research purposes. Receptors were amplified or captured by the immunoSEQ multiplex PCR assay. Entries here come from immuneACCESS through TCRdb and include only in-frame sequences with V and J called. Some clones fail to appear in such tables; in the studies checked, an unresolved V gene covers under half of the shortfall, and the cause of the remainder is unknown. The sample table contains 17,000 or so clones; only one count was recorded for about two thirds of them. Roughly 3.1% of the sample comes from the top ten. The material sequenced was gut tissue. The source of these receptors is a girl under 18 with moderate ulcerative colitis.

This clone was seen a handful of times. This chain links TRBV11-2 with TRBJ1-1; no reliable D call. V lost 1 base, J lost 1 base, and 7 bases lay in between. The CDR3 is made up of 14 amino acids. In germline, CDR1 is SGHAT, CDR2 FQNNGV. CDR3 DNA: TGTGCCAGCAGCTTAGGTCGGCCGAACACTGAAGCTTTCTTT. This gives the protein CASSLGRPNTEAFF.

A word on this clone: The junction departs from the called germline gene at one end, perhaps through a read error. V gene TRBV2 combines with J gene TRBJ1-1, with unresolved D. This CDR3 has 12 amino acids. CDR1 SNHLY and CDR2 FYNNEI come from the germline V gene. CDR3 protein: CVSQNLNTEAFF. CDR3 nucleotides: TGTGTCAGCCAAAACTTGAACACTGAAGCTTTCTTT.

The rearrangement joins TRBV11-2 to TRBJ2-7; D uncertain. The CDR3 has 14 amino acids. Germline values: CDR1 SGHAT, CDR2 FQNNGV. V lost 0 bases and J 0 bases, leaving 6 bases between the germline ends. CDR3 sequence reads: CASSLDFTSYEQYF. The CDR3 coding sequence is TGTGCCAGCAGCTTAGACTTTACCTCCTACGAGCAGTACTTC.